This TCR beta chain was profiled in a study of blood T cell repertoires in COVID-19. Study-level information: Samples of COVID-19 (acute and convalescent) were obtained from the United States, Italy and Spain. The cDNA or gDNA used as material had been derived from T cells, B-cell-depleted T cells, or PBMCs.

The CDR3 length is 19 residues. In germline, CDR1 is MNHEY, CDR2 SMNVEV (reference sequence). With V trimmed by 4 bases and J by 7 bases, 19 bases remained unmatched. In the original processing: Estimates of nucleated cell counts were drawn from the amplification of reference gene primers. Only in-frame clones appear in the TCRdb table, and some are missing; sequencing was by immunoSEQ multiplex PCR. Clone size and the V and J calls come from that table; the DNA yielded D and trimming. The sample contains approximately 330,000 clones, 80% to 90% of which appear only once. The clonotype originates from a woman aged 40 to 50 with acute COVID-19. The gene calls are TRBV27 and TRBJ1-6; TRBD1 matches 7 bases. Specimen: PBMCs or T cells enriched from blood (not recorded which). The CDR3 loop is CASSSPLRGRVEWNSPLHF. For the CDR3, the DNA is TGTGCCAGCAGTTCCCCCCTTAGGGGGCGGGTAGAGTGGAATTCACCCCTCCACTTT.